Shown below are 27 T cell receptor beta chains from a single sample sequenced in a study of blood T cell repertoires in COVID-19. TCRdb's table, derived via immunoSEQ multiplex PCR, lists solely in-frame clones and lacks some. The sample has around 72,000 clones; over 80% are singletons. Source material: peripheral blood. The receptors stem from a woman of 80 years or more with acute or convalescent COVID-19.

The chain is built from TRBV14 and TRBJ2-7, with 9 bases identical to TRBD1. The V segment lost 0 bases and the J segment 2 bases; nucleotides outside the gene matches: 5. The CDR3 has 16 amino acids. Germline V gene sequence: CDR1 SGHDN, CDR2 FVKESK. DNA of the CDR3: TGTGCCAGCAGCCAAGATTGGGGACAGGGTGCCTACGAGCAGTACTTC. The encoded protein is CASSQDWGQGAYEQYF.

This chain links TRBV5-4 with TRBJ1-2; a weak D match, TRBD1 (6 bases). This CDR3 has 14 residues. Germline V gene sequence: CDR1 SGHNT, CDR2 YYREEE (reference sequence). With 4 bases removed from V and 4 bases from J, the gap between germline ends came to 14 bases. The CDR3 reads CASSRRQDAYGYTF. In DNA, the CDR3 is TGTGCCAGCAGCCGTCGACAGGATGCCTATGGCTACACCTTC.

V and J are TRBV15 and TRBJ1-1; 9 bases match TRBD1. Germline V gene lookup returns CDR1 LNHNV and CDR2 YYDKDF (reference sequence). This CDR3 is built from 15 residues. Unmatched junction bases numbered 3, after V lost 0 bases and J lost 4 bases. The CDR3 loop reads CATSRDLGQGTEAFF. The CDR3, as DNA: TGTGCCACCAGCAGAGATCTGGGACAGGGCACTGAAGCTTTCTTT.

The genes are TRBV5-4 and TRBJ1-1; D is undetermined. Germline CDR1 and CDR2: SGHNT and YYREEE (reference sequence). The V end was cut by 1 base, the J end by 2 bases, with 15 bases between. The CDR3 consists of 16 residues. CDR3 DNA: TGTGCCAGCAGCTTGTCCGGCGGGTTGTCAAACACTGAAGCTTTCTTT. Translated: CASSLSGGLSNTEAFF.

The rearrangement links TRBV11-1 to TRBJ2-3; D is possibly TRBD1 (5 bases). Germline V gene sequence: CDR1 SGHAT, CDR2 FQDESV (reference sequence). V lost 6 bases and J lost 4, with 14 bases in between. This CDR3 contains 14 residues. The chain's CDR3 is CASRLKGHSDTQYF. The CDR3 DNA sequence: TGTGCCAGCAGACTAAAGGGGCATTCAGATACGCAGTATTTT.

The V and J genes are TRBV7-9 and TRBJ2-3, with 7 bases fitting TRBD2. CDR1 is SEHNR and CDR2 is FQNEAQ in the germline V gene (reference sequence). The trim removed 3 bases at V and 3 bases at J, leaving 3 bases unmatched. The CDR3 runs 14 residues. CDR3 in DNA: TGTGCCAGCAGCTTGGGGGGGATAACAGATACGCAGTATTTT. This gives the protein CASSLGGITDTQYF.

V gene TRBV9 combines with J gene TRBJ2-1; unclear D gene. The V gene's germline CDR1 is SGDLS and CDR2 YYNGEE. Trimming stripped 0 bases from V and 2 bases from J, with 3 bases between. This CDR3 is built from 13 residues. The CDR3 bases are TGTGCCAGCAGCGTAGACACCTACAATGAGCAGTTCTTC. This sequence encodes CASSVDTYNEQFF.

J is TRBJ2-5 and V is TRBV5-4; 13 nucleotides align to TRBD2. The germline V gene has CDR1 SGHNT and CDR2 YYREEE (reference sequence). The junction had 10 bases not matched to a gene; V was cut back by 4 bases and J by 1 base. CDR3 length equals 18 residues. CDR3 sequence: CASSARGLAGEIQETQYF. The CDR3 DNA sequence: TGTGCCAGCAGCGCGAGAGGACTAGCGGGGGAGATCCAAGAGACCCAGTACTTC.

The rearrangement uses TRBV19 and TRBJ1-3; 7 bases fit TRBD1. The germline V gene encodes CDR1 LNHDA and CDR2 SQIVND (reference sequence). CDR3 length equals 13 residues. V lost 7 bases and J lost 3; bases outside the gene matches: 3. The CDR3 coding sequence is TGTGCCAGTAAACAGGGGAATGGAAACACCATATATTTT. Translation gives CASKQGNGNTIYF.

This clone was seen more than once but under ten times. This chain links TRBV5-1 with TRBJ2-7; 10 bases agree with TRBD1. This CDR3 is built from 15 residues. Germline V gives CDR1 SGHRS, CDR2 YFSETQ. The J segment lost 7 bases and the V segment lost 4 bases, leaving 11 bases of the junction unmatched. The CDR3 DNA is TGCGCCAGCAGCGCCCTTCTAGGGACAGGGGAAGAGCAGTACTTC. Translating gives CASSALLGTGEEQYF.

This clone appeared a single time. V gene TRBV10-3 combines with J gene TRBJ1-1; unclear D gene. With 0 bases removed from V and 2 bases from J, the gap between germline ends came to 7 bases. Germline CDR1 is ENHRY and CDR2 is SYGVKD. This CDR3 region has 14 residues. CDR3 residues: CAISESTRNTEAFF. Here the CDR3 DNA reads TGTGCCATCAGTGAGTCAACACGAAACACTGAAGCTTTCTTT.

This clone was counted once. This chain links TRBV7-8 with TRBJ2-2; 9 bases are a match to TRBD2. Germline-derived CDR1 and CDR2 are SGHVS and FQNEAQ. The trim removed 2 bases at V and 3 bases at J, leaving 13 bases unmatched. The CDR3 contains 19 residues. CDR3 residues: CASSLMRGGLRGDTGELFF. In DNA form, the CDR3 reads TGTGCCAGCAGCTTAATGCGGGGGGGCCTCCGTGGTGACACCGGGGAGCTGTTTTTT.

This chain joins TRBV29-1 and TRBJ2-7, with D perhaps TRBD1 (5 bases). The CDR3 contains 15 residues. CDR1 and CDR2 from the germline V gene are SQVTM and ANQGSEA. V gave up 0 bases and J gave up 0 bases, with 12 bases separating them. CDR3: CSVEDITGTSYEQYF. The CDR3 coding sequence is TGCAGCGTTGAAGATATTACAGGTACCTCCTACGAGCAGTACTTC.

The chain joins TRBV5-1 to TRBJ1-3, with D perhaps matching TRBD1 (5 bases). Germline V gives CDR1 SGHRS, CDR2 YFSETQ. The CDR3 is made up of 18 amino acids. V was pared by 4 bases and J by 3 bases, with 23 bases between. CDR3 sequence: CASSPGRPHPAGGNTIYF. CDR3 DNA sequence: TGCGCCAGCAGCCCGGGGCGCCCCCACCCAGCGGGTGGAAACACCATATATTTT.

A few counts support this clone. V is TRBV6-6 and J is TRBJ1-4, with D perhaps TRBD1 (5 bases). There are 15 residues in the CDR3. CDR1 MNHNY and CDR2 SVGAGI come from the germline V gene (reference sequence). With 7 bases removed from V and 11 bases from J, the gap between germline ends came to 23 bases. The CDR3: CASTIPGGNKGKLFF. CDR3 nucleotide sequence: TGTGCCAGCACTATCCCTGGGGGGAATAAGGGGAAACTGTTTTTT.

This clone was counted only a few times. This chain links TRBV7-9 with TRBJ2-7, with TRBD2 matching over 8 bases. Germline V gene data show CDR1 as SEHNR and CDR2 as FQNEAQ (reference sequence). Unmatched junction bases numbered 5, after V lost 6 bases and J lost 7 bases. The CDR3 loop spans 12 amino acids. The CDR3 is CASRREAREQYF. As DNA, the CDR3 is TGTGCCAGCAGGCGGGAGGCTAGGGAGCAGTACTTC.

The genes are TRBV11-1 and TRBJ2-1; a weak D match, TRBD2 (6 bases). The CDR3 covers 14 residues. Trimming left V 3 bases short and J 0 bases short, with 6 bases between. The germline V gene encodes CDR1 SGHAT and CDR2 FQDESV (reference sequence). CDR3: CASSLGGSYNEQFF. The CDR3 bases are TGTGCCAGCAGCTTGGGGGGCTCCTACAATGAGCAGTTCTTC.

The V gene is TRBV11-3, the J gene TRBJ2-7, with 12 bases identical to TRBD2. CDR1 and CDR2 (germline): SGHNT, YENEEA. The length of the CDR3 is 15 residues. V shed 5 bases, J shed 3 bases, and the junction held 5 bases outside the gene matches. CDR3 sequence: CASSPGLAGNYEQYF. The CDR3 coding sequence is TGTGCCAGCAGCCCCGGACTAGCGGGAAACTACGAGCAGTACTTC.

This clone came up a few times. CDR3 bases: TGTGCCAGCAGCGCGGACAGGGGCAAGAGCTATGGCTACACCTTC. It codes for CASSADRGKSYGYTF. The gene calls are TRBV2 and TRBJ1-2, with TRBD1 matching 9 bases. The CDR3 length is 15 residues. CDR1 is SNHLY, CDR2 FYNNEI, per germline. V dropped 6 bases and J dropped 4; count of bases not matched to a gene: 9.

The chain combines TRBV27 with TRBJ2-6; TRBD1 agrees at 7 bases. Losses at the gene ends were 5 bases for V and 2 bases for J; bases not matched to a gene: 3. CDR3 size: 15 residues. Germline lookup yields CDR1 MNHEY and CDR2 SMNVEV (reference sequence). In nucleotides, the CDR3 is TGTGCCAGCAGTCCACAGGGGACTGGGGCCAACGTCCTGACTTTC. Translating it yields CASSPQGTGANVLTF. The full variable domain, with the rest looked up from reference TRBV27 and TRBJ2-6, is EAQVTQNPRYLITVTGKKLTVTCSQNMNHEYMSWYRQDPGLGLRQIYYSMNVEVTDKGDVPEGYKVSRKEKRNFPLILESPSPNQTSLYFCASSPQGTGANVLTFGAGSRLTVL.

The chain joins TRBV6-1 to TRBJ2-7; D is unclear. V dropped 2 bases and J dropped 5 bases, with 7 bases sitting between them. Germline loops: CDR1 MNHNS, CDR2 SASEGT. This CDR3 spans 12 amino acids. DNA of the CDR3: TGTGCCAGCAGTGAACGCAGCGACGAGCAGTACTTC. Residues: CASSERSDEQYF.

The chain carries TRBV19 and TRBJ2-7, with 8 bases aligning to TRBD1. This CDR3 has 13 residues. V shed 5 bases, J shed 5 bases, and the junction held 5 bases outside the gene matches. Germline V gene data show CDR1 as LNHDA and CDR2 as SQIVND (reference sequence). The CDR3 DNA reads as TGTGCCAGTAGTGCGACAGGGGTGGACGAGCAGTACTTC. The encoded protein is CASSATGVDEQYF.

The chain couples TRBV19 to TRBJ2-1; 14 bases match TRBD2. The germline V gene encodes CDR1 LNHDA and CDR2 SQIVND (reference sequence). The CDR3 extends over 19 amino acids. Losses at the gene ends were 5 bases for V and 2 bases for J; bases not matched to a gene: 11. The CDR3 sequence is CASSPEGTSGRPTYNEQFF. The CDR3 region has the DNA TGTGCCAGTAGTCCCGAGGGGACTAGCGGGAGACCCACCTACAATGAGCAGTTCTTC.

This clone appeared a single time. The chain uses TRBV18 and TRBJ2-2; D gene ambiguous. Germline V lookup: CDR1 KGHSH, CDR2 LQKENI. V was trimmed by 5 bases and J by 0 bases, leaving 7 bases between them. This CDR3 is built from 14 residues. CDR3 region: CASSSTTNTGELFF. The CDR3 DNA reads as TGTGCCAGCTCATCCACAACGAACACCGGGGAGCTGTTTTTT.

This clone was found a few times. The chain joins TRBV4-1 to TRBJ1-5, with a weak D call TRBD1 (6 bases). V was clipped by 2 bases and J by 7 bases, with 18 bases between them. Germline CDR1 MGHRA, CDR2 YSYEKL. This CDR3 region has 16 residues. CDR3 in amino acids: CASSQILTQGFQPQHF. In DNA form, the CDR3 reads TGCGCCAGCAGCCAAATACTAACTCAGGGGTTCCAGCCCCAGCATTTT.

The V call is TRBV5-1, the J call TRBJ1-3; D uncertain. Germline CDR1 and CDR2: SGHRS and YFSETQ. CDR3 length: 16 amino acids. V lost 0 bases to trimming and J lost 0 bases, with 10 bases between them. The chain's CDR3 is CASSLGVTNSGNTIYF. The CDR3 region has the DNA TGCGCCAGCAGCTTGGGGGTGACAAACTCTGGAAACACCATATATTTT.

The table lists this clone with a few counts. The chain recombines TRBV13 with TRBJ1-1; D gene unclear. The CDR3 totals 16 residues. The V gene lost 2 bases and the J gene lost 0 bases, with 13 bases spanning the gap. CDR1 PRHDT and CDR2 FYEKMQ come from the germline V gene (reference sequence). The CDR3 bases are TGTGCCAGCAGCTTAAACTGGGCGCGAATGAACACTGAAGCTTTCTTT. This sequence encodes CASSLNWARMNTEAFF.